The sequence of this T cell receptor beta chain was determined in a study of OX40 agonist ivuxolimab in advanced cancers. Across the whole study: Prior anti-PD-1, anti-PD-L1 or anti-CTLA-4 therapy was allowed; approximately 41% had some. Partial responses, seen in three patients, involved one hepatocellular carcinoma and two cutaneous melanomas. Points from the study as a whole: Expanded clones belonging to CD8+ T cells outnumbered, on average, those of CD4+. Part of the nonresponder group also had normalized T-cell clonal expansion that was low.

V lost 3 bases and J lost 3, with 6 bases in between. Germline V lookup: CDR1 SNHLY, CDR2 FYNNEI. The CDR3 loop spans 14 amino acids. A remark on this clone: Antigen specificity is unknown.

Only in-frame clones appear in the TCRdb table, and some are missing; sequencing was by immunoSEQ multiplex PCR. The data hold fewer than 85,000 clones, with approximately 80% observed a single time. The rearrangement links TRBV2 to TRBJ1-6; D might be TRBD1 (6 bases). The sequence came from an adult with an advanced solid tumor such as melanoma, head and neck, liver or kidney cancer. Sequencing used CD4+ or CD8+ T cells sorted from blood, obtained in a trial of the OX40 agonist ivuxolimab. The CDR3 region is CASSDRGYNSPLHF. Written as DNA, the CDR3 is TGTGCCAGCAGTGACAGGGGCTATAATTCACCCCTCCACTTT.